These 29 T cell receptor beta chains originate from one sample sequenced in a study of T cell repertoires in cytomegalovirus infection. No antigen has been assigned to these receptors. TCRdb re-called the reads through MiXCR, storing one row per CDR3 protein. The profile shows roughly 500,000 distinct CDR3 sequences, more than 30% of them singletons. The sequences come from cultured PBMCs, collected from culture after CMV antigen stimulation. The receptors here all came from a human donor in good health (CMV status not recorded). Some clones in this sample may be carry-over from other donors' samples.

CDR3 loop: CASLSGTGGSNYGYTF. In DNA, the CDR3 is TGTGCCAGCCTTTCCGGGACAGGGGGATCGAACTATGGCTACACCTTC. The rearrangement uses TRBV5-6 and TRBJ1-2, with 11 bases lining up with TRBD1. Looked up from germline, CDR1 is SGHDT and CDR2 is YYEEEE. V lost 7 bases, J lost 2 bases, and 10 bases stayed unmatched. The CDR3 is 16 amino acids.

The chain uses TRBV29-1 and TRBJ1-5; 8 bases line up with TRBD1. Per germline, CDR1 SQVTM and CDR2 ANQGSEA. This CDR3 contains 13 residues. The trim removed 8 bases at V and 5 bases at J, leaving 8 bases unmatched. The CDR3 nucleotides read TGCAGCCACGGACAGGGTATTGATCAGCCCCAGCATTTT. Protein: CSHGQGIDQPQHF.

The J gene is TRBJ2-1, the V gene TRBV24-1; 11 bases are a match to TRBD2. The V segment lost 3 bases and the J segment 7 bases; nucleotides outside the gene matches: 7. The germline CDR1 and CDR2 sequences are KGHDR and SFDVKD. The CDR3 is made up of 16 amino acids. CDR3 sequence: CATSDNSGRVGNEQFF. CDR3 DNA: TGTGCCACCAGTGATAATAGCGGGAGGGTCGGTAATGAGCAGTTCTTC.

This chain connects TRBV7-2 to TRBJ1-2, with 8 bases lining up with TRBD1. Looked up from germline, CDR1 is SGHTA and CDR2 is FQGNSA. This CDR3 has 15 amino acids. The V gene end was trimmed by 2 bases and the J gene end by 3 bases; junction bases not matched to a gene: 5. The CDR3 DNA follows: TGTGCCAGCAGCTTAAGGACAGGGAGTGACTATGGCTACACCTTC. The encoded protein is CASSLRTGSDYGYTF.

This clonotype was picked up many times. V and J are TRBV7-8 and TRBJ2-3, with TRBD2 matching over 10 bases. J lost 3 bases, V lost 1 base, and 16 bases had no gene match. This CDR3 is built from 20 residues. CDR1 is SGHVS, CDR2 FQNEAQ, per germline. The CDR3 reads CASSLEGWVLSGRETDTQYF. The CDR3 DNA sequence: TGTGCCAGCAGCTTAGAGGGATGGGTGTTGAGCGGGAGGGAGACAGATACGCAGTATTTT. Looking up the rest from reference TRBV7-8 and TRBJ2-3 gives the full variable domain: GAGVSQSPRYKVAKRGQDVALRCDPISGHVSLFWYQQALGQGPEFLTYFQNEAQLDKSGLPSDRFFAERPEGSVSTLKIQRTQQEDSAVYLCASSLEGWVLSGRETDTQYFGPGTRLTVL.

The table lists this clonotype with many counts. The rearrangement joins TRBV7-2 to TRBJ1-2; D remains unclear. The CDR3 loop spans 15 amino acids. Germline V gene data show CDR1 as SGHTA and CDR2 as FQGNSA. The ends were cut back, 5 bases at V and 8 bases at J, with 21 bases in the middle. Here the CDR3 DNA reads TGTGCCAGCAGCCCAGGCGCTACAGCGTCCGGGGGCTACACCTTC. Its translation is CASSPGATASGGYTF.

This clonotype was counted only a few times. V gene TRBV6-2 or TRBV6-3 combines with J gene TRBJ2-1; 11 positions match TRBD2. Trimming at V came to 6 bases and at J to 6 bases, leaving 13 bases not matched to a gene. Germline CDR1 is MNHEY and CDR2 is SVGEGT. CDR3 size: 17 residues. CDR3: CASSREKLAGVGNEQFF. DNA of the CDR3: TGTGCCAGCAGCCGAGAGAAACTAGCGGGAGTAGGCAATGAGCAGTTCTTC.

V is TRBV27 and J is TRBJ2-1; TRBD1 matches 9 bases. The germline V gene encodes CDR1 MNHEY and CDR2 SMNVEV (reference sequence). V was pared by 2 bases and J by 8 bases, with 4 bases of the junction left unmatched. This CDR3 has 14 amino acids. The DNA of the CDR3 is TGTGCCAGCAGTTTAGGGACAGGGTTGGATGAGCAGTTCTTC. Residues: CASSLGTGLDEQFF.

This clonotype was observed a handful of times. The chain is built from TRBV7-2 and TRBJ2-1, with 8 bases identical to TRBD2. Losses at the gene ends were 0 bases for V and 7 bases for J; bases not matched to a gene: 2. Germline V gene data show CDR1 as SGHTA and CDR2 as FQGNSA. CDR3 length equals 14 residues. This CDR3 reads CASSLAGRANEQFF. In DNA, the CDR3 is TGTGCCAGCAGCTTAGCCGGGAGGGCTAATGAGCAGTTCTTC.

This sequence joins TRBV5-1 and TRBJ2-1; D uncertain. Germline loops: CDR1 SGHRS, CDR2 YFSETQ. This CDR3 has 15 residues. Trimming removed 1 base at V and 4 bases at J, with 12 bases between. Written as DNA, the CDR3 is TGCGCCAGCAGCTTGACAGCTAGTGAATACAATGAGCAGTTCTTC. Its protein is CASSLTASEYNEQFF.

This clonotype was seen repeatedly, ten times or more. The junction and the germline gene differ at one end; a read error may be behind it. The V gene is TRBV12-3 or TRBV12-4, the J gene TRBJ1-1; D is perhaps TRBD1 (5 bases). The length of the CDR3 is 11 residues. The CDR3 here is CASSLGAEAFF. CDR3 in DNA: TGTGCCAGCAGCTTAGGGGCAGAAGCTTTCTTT.

J is TRBJ2-3 and V is TRBV5-4; 8 nucleotides agree with TRBD1. The length of the CDR3 is 15 residues. Unmatched junction bases numbered 8, after V lost 6 bases and J lost 2 bases. Germline values: CDR1 SGHNT, CDR2 YYREEE (reference sequence). This CDR3 is CASNRRDRTTDTQYF. The CDR3 nucleotides read TGTGCCAGCAACCGCCGGGACAGGACCACAGATACGCAGTATTTT. Supplemented by reference TRBV5-4 and TRBJ2-3, the full variable domain reads ETGVTQSPTHLIKTRGQQVTLRCSSQSGHNTVSWYQQALGQGPQFIFQYYREEENGRGNFPPRFSGLQFPNYSSELNVNALELDDSALYLCASNRRDRTTDTQYFGPGTRLTVL.

The chain's CDR3 is CASSFLEEQFF. The CDR3 DNA reads TGTGCCAGCAGCTTCCTGGAGGAGCAGTTCTTC. The chain is built from TRBV7-2 and TRBJ2-1; unclear D gene. Trimming shortened V by 3 bases and J by 10 bases, and 7 bases separated the two germline ends. The CDR3 spans 11 residues. The germline CDR1 and CDR2 sequences are SGHTA and FQGNSA.

Details on this clonotype: A much larger clonotype is one base distant, so this may be a read error. The V and J genes are TRBV7-2 and TRBJ2-7, with D unclear. Germline CDR1 reads SGHTA; CDR2 reads FQGNSA. This CDR3 is 11 amino acids long. V lost 2 bases, J lost 6 bases, and 5 bases lay in between. CDR3 in DNA: TGTGCCAGCAGCTTATACTCCGAGCAGTACTTC. Protein: CASSLYSEQYF.

The genes are TRBV18 and TRBJ2-7, with 10 bases that match TRBD1. V was clipped by 0 bases and J by 2 bases; unmatched bases: 4. The CDR3 totals 16 residues. In germline, CDR1 is KGHSH, CDR2 LQKENI. This CDR3 reads CASSPPGQGMPYEQYF. The CDR3 DNA is TGTGCCAGCTCACCACCGGGACAGGGGATGCCCTACGAGCAGTACTTC.

This clonotype has ten or more counts. The V and J genes are TRBV7-8 and TRBJ2-1; D is unresolved. The CDR3 extends over 12 amino acids. V was pared by 4 bases and J by 9 bases, with 10 bases between. CDR1 and CDR2 (germline): SGHVS, FQNEAQ. Here the CDR3 DNA reads TGTGCCAGCAGCTCGACCCTGTTTGAGCAGTTCTTC. Its protein product is CASSSTLFEQFF.

This clonotype was seen only a few times. V is TRBV6-4 and J is TRBJ1-2, with D perhaps matching TRBD1 (5 bases). The CDR3 length is 14 residues. Trimming shortened V by 6 bases and J by 5 bases, and 16 bases separated the two germline ends. Germline CDR1 MRHNA, CDR2 SNTAGT. In nucleotides, the CDR3 is TGTGCCAGCAGGGCTGGTGTAGGGGTTTATGGCTACACCTTC. Its translation is CASRAGVGVYGYTF.

This clonotype was found many times. The V and J genes are TRBV7-2 and TRBJ1-2, with 9 bases that match TRBD1. Germline-derived CDR1 and CDR2 are SGHTA and FQGNSA. Trimming took 5 bases from V and 5 from J; bases not matched to a gene: 12. This CDR3 is built from 16 residues. The CDR3 nucleotides read TGTGCCAGCAGCCCACAACCCTACAGGGGGCAGTATGGCTACACCTTC. It codes for CASSPQPYRGQYGYTF.

This clonotype occurred many times. V gene TRBV7-2 combines with J gene TRBJ1-5, with 8 nucleotides matching TRBD1. Germline trimming cut 5 bases from V and 4 bases from J; bases unmatched to any gene: 7. The CDR3 consists of 15 residues. CDR1 SGHTA and CDR2 FQGNSA come from the germline V gene. In nucleotides, the CDR3 is TGTGCCAGCAGCCCCTCGACAGGGGCAAATCAGCCCCAGCATTTT. This sequence encodes CASSPSTGANQPQHF.

V is TRBV7-9 and J is TRBJ1-1; D ambiguous. Germline assignment: CDR1 SEHNR and CDR2 FQNEAQ (reference sequence). The CDR3 has 13 amino acids. V was shortened by 2 bases and J by 1 base, with 5 bases between the two germline ends. The CDR3 nucleotides are TGTGCCAGCAGCTTACACCCGAACACTGAAGCTTTCTTT. Translating it yields CASSLHPNTEAFF. Together with reference TRBV7-9 and TRBJ1-1, the CDR3 gives the full variable domain: DTGVSQNPRHKITKRGQNVTFRCDPISEHNRLYWYRQTLGQGPEFLTYFQNEAQLEKSRLLSDRFSAERPKGSFSTLEIQRTEQGDSAMYLCASSLHPNTEAFFGQGTRLTVV.

The chain is built from TRBV6-2 or TRBV6-3 and TRBJ2-3, with D perhaps TRBD1 or TRBD2 (5 bases each). V shed 4 bases and J shed 2 bases, with 19 bases lying between them. This CDR3 comprises 17 residues. Germline-derived CDR1 and CDR2 are MNHEY and SVGEGT. The CDR3 coding sequence is TGTGCCAGCAGTTCCTTTATCCTCGGGACCCTCACAGATACGCAGTATTTT. It yields the protein CASSSFILGTLTDTQYF.

This clonotype was recorded a few times. The chain links TRBV5-4 to TRBJ2-1; no reliable D call. Germline values: CDR1 SGHNT, CDR2 YYREEE (reference sequence). V was trimmed by 0 bases and J by 6 bases, leaving 7 bases between them. This CDR3 comprises 13 residues. The CDR3 DNA sequence: TGTGCCAGCAGCTTGGGGCGGAGCAATGAGCAGTTCTTC. It yields the protein CASSLGRSNEQFF.

This clonotype came up a few times. V is TRBV12-3 or TRBV12-4 and J is TRBJ2-6; D not certain. Trimming stripped 6 bases from V and 0 bases from J, with 9 bases between. The CDR3 covers 15 residues. In DNA form, the CDR3 reads TGTGCCAGCAGCCCTGCCGGCTCTGGGGCCAACGTCCTGACTTTC. As protein: CASSPAGSGANVLTF.

This clonotype has more than one count but fewer than ten. The chain links TRBV7-2 to TRBJ1-1; TRBD1 is a possible D gene (5 bases). This CDR3 contains 13 residues. Germline lookup yields CDR1 SGHTA and CDR2 FQGNSA. Trimming took 1 base from V and 10 from J, leaving 13 bases between them. The CDR3 DNA sequence: TGTGCCAGCAGCTTAGGATTTGGGGGATTAGCTTTCTTT. Encoded protein: CASSLGFGGLAFF.

Ten or more counts support this clonotype. This chain uses TRBV4-3 with TRBJ1-2; 9 bases align to TRBD1. This CDR3 comprises 15 residues. Germline-derived CDR1 and CDR2 are LGHNA and YSLEER. With 4 bases clipped from V and 3 bases from J, the junction kept 6 bases outside the gene matches. The CDR3 protein is CASSPKRTGDYGYTF. In nucleotides, the CDR3 is TGCGCCAGCAGCCCAAAACGGACAGGGGACTATGGCTACACCTTC.

V is TRBV5-6 and J is TRBJ2-5, with D perhaps matching TRBD1 (6 bases). Per the germline V gene, CDR1 is SGHDT and CDR2 is YYEEEE. The V and J ends lost 3 bases and 5 bases respectively, with 17 bases between them. This CDR3 region has 15 residues. CDR3 region: CASSSQQGSEETQYF. CDR3 sequence (DNA): TGTGCCAGCAGCTCCCAACAGGGTTCGGAGGAGACCCAGTACTTC.

The chain links TRBV20-1 to TRBJ2-1; 12 positions match TRBD2. This CDR3 has 15 amino acids. Trimming removed 8 bases from V and 7 bases from J; junction bases left unmatched: 12. CDR1 is DFQATT and CDR2 is SNEGSKA in the germline V gene (reference sequence). The CDR3 DNA follows: TGCAGTCCAAGTGGGCTAGCGGGAGGGAGGAATGAGCAGTTCTTC. Its translation is CSPSGLAGGRNEQFF.

The CDR3 here is CSATPEVLGGFYEQFF. The CDR3 nucleotides read TGCAGTGCTACCCCCGAGGTTTTAGGAGGTTTCTATGAGCAGTTCTTC. The chain joins TRBV20-1 to TRBJ2-1, with D perhaps matching TRBD2 (5 bases). Germline V lookup: CDR1 DFQATT, CDR2 SNEGSKA (reference sequence). V lost 4 bases to trimming and J lost 8 bases, with 24 bases between them. The CDR3 loop spans 16 amino acids.

A few counts support this clonotype. This chain uses TRBV7-2 with TRBJ2-2; perhaps D is TRBD1 or TRBD2 (6 bases each). V gave up 5 bases and J gave up 7 bases, with 17 bases separating them. CDR1 is SGHTA, CDR2 FQGNSA, per germline. This CDR3 has 15 amino acids. The CDR3 spells CASSHEGLRGGELFF. In nucleotides, the CDR3 is TGTGCCAGCAGCCACGAGGGACTCAGGGGCGGGGAGCTGTTTTTT.